This is a list of T cell receptor beta chains from one sample in a study of blood T cells in healthy people across ages. Each CDR3 protein gets one entry after TCRdb re-called the 5' RACE reads with MiXCR. The sample includes about 800,000 distinct CDR3 sequences, just under 25% seen only once; the top ten take approximately 3.7%. This sample also appeared in a second study, on T cells of mothers and their children.

The specimen sequenced was blood. Receptor source: a boy between 10 and 17 years old in good health. The CDR3 runs from the conserved cysteine through the conserved F or W. D genes are given only for firm matches. Clone size is given for some rows only: seen once, a few or many times, or a class if the clone is expanded.

D gene: -
V gene: TRBV7-2
clone size: few
J gene: TRBJ2-3
CDR3 protein: CASSSHRGGGSTRRDTQYF
CDR3 DNA: TGTGCCAGCAGCTCCCACCGTGGTGGGGGGAGCACAAGGAGAGATACGCAGTATTTT

D gene: TRBD1
V gene: TRBV20-1
clone size: -
J gene: TRBJ1-2
CDR3 protein: CSARTDRANYGYTF
CDR3 DNA: TGCAGTGCTAGAACTGACAGGGCTAACTATGGCTACACCTTC

D gene: TRBD2
V gene: TRBV29-1
clone size: -
J gene: TRBJ2-4
CDR3 protein: CSVGGEGKNIQYF
CDR3 DNA: TGCAGCGTTGGGGGGGAGGGCAAAAACATTCAGTACTTC

D gene: -
V gene: TRBV5-6
clone size: few
J gene: TRBJ2-1
CDR3 protein: CAGSFTPTELYNEQFF
CDR3 DNA: TGTGCCGGCAGCTTTACACCCACGGAGCTATACAATGAGCAGTTCTTC

D gene: -
V gene: TRBV7-6
clone size: medium-sized
J gene: TRBJ1-3
CDR3 protein: CASSSMTDIGNTIYF
CDR3 DNA: TGTGCCAGCAGCTCGATGACAGATATAGGAAACACCATATATTTT

D gene: -
V gene: TRBV30
clone size: -
J gene: TRBJ2-4
CDR3 protein: CAWSEETLQYF
CDR3 DNA: TGTGCCTGGAGTGAGGAAACTCTTCAGTACTTC

D gene: -
V gene: TRBV4-3
clone size: few
J gene: TRBJ2-1
CDR3 protein: CASSQDLGQGIYNEQFF
CDR3 DNA: TGCGCCAGCAGCCAAGATTTGGGGCAGGGGATCTACAATGAGCAGTTCTTC

D gene: -
V gene: TRBV15
clone size: -
J gene: TRBJ1-2
CDR3 protein: CATSRDNRFYGYTF
CDR3 DNA: TGTGCCACCAGCAGAGATAACAGGTTTTATGGCTACACCTTC

D gene: -
V gene: TRBV27
clone size: few
J gene: TRBJ1-1
CDR3 protein: CASTPGLGQTMNTEAFF
CDR3 DNA: TGTGCCAGCACCCCCGGGCTCGGACAGACTATGAACACTGAAGCTTTCTTT

D gene: -
V gene: TRBV4-3
clone size: -
J gene: TRBJ1-2
CDR3 protein: CASSQDMSSYGYTF
CDR3 DNA: TGCGCCAGCAGCCAAGATATGAGCTCGTATGGCTACACCTTC

D gene: TRBD1
V gene: TRBV4-2
clone size: -
J gene: TRBJ2-5
CDR3 protein: CASSQEATGGETQYF
CDR3 DNA: TGTGCCAGCAGCCAAGAGGCGACAGGGGGAGAGACCCAGTACTTC

D gene: -
V gene: TRBV7-2
clone size: many
J gene: TRBJ2-3
CDR3 protein: CASSLITDTQYF
CDR3 DNA: TGTGCCAGCAGCTTAATCACAGATACGCAGTATTTT

D gene: -
V gene: TRBV4-1
clone size: few
J gene: TRBJ1-3
CDR3 protein: CASSQAVQPRSGNTIYF
CDR3 DNA: TGCGCCAGCAGCCAAGCCGTCCAGCCGCGCTCTGGAAACACCATATATTTT

D gene: -
V gene: TRBV7-6
clone size: -
J gene: TRBJ2-3
CDR3 protein: CASSPTRMFDTQYF
CDR3 DNA: TGTGCCAGCAGCCCGACTAGGATGTTTGATACGCAGTATTTT

D gene: TRBD2
V gene: TRBV29-1
clone size: -
J gene: TRBJ2-7
CDR3 protein: CSGLAGSYERYF
CDR3 DNA: TGCAGCGGACTAGCGGGTAGTTACGAGCGGTACTTC

D gene: TRBD2
V gene: TRBV2
clone size: many
J gene: TRBJ2-3
CDR3 protein: CASERGIAGAGDTQYF
CDR3 DNA: TGTGCCTCTGAGAGAGGGATAGCGGGGGCGGGGGATACGCAGTATTTT

D gene: TRBD2
V gene: TRBV24-1
clone size: few
J gene: TRBJ2-5
CDR3 protein: CATSATGGTRETQYF
CDR3 DNA: TGTGCCACCAGTGCTACGGGGGGGACACGAGAGACCCAGTACTTC

D gene: TRBD1
V gene: TRBV28
clone size: few
J gene: TRBJ2-7
CDR3 protein: CASSRSGTGDYEQYF
CDR3 DNA: TGTGCCAGCAGTCGGTCCGGGACAGGAGACTACGAGCAGTACTTC

D gene: TRBD1
V gene: TRBV7-7
clone size: -
J gene: TRBJ2-5
CDR3 protein: CASSLAQGAKETQYF
CDR3 DNA: TGTGCTAGCAGCTTAGCTCAGGGGGCCAAGGAGACCCAGTACTTC

D gene: TRBD1
V gene: TRBV29-1
clone size: few
J gene: TRBJ2-1
CDR3 protein: CSVDRGPRDEQFF
CDR3 DNA: TGCAGCGTCGACAGGGGGCCAAGGGATGAGCAGTTCTTC

D gene: TRBD2
V gene: TRBV9
clone size: few
J gene: TRBJ2-1
CDR3 protein: CASSVGPGGVGEQFF
CDR3 DNA: TGTGCCAGCAGCGTAGGACCGGGGGGAGTCGGGGAGCAGTTCTTC

D gene: TRBD2
V gene: TRBV12-3/TRBV12-4
clone size: few
J gene: TRBJ2-1
CDR3 protein: CASAGGRPNEQFF
CDR3 DNA: TGTGCCAGCGCGGGGGGTCGGCCCAATGAGCAGTTCTTC